This T cell receptor beta chain was sequenced during a study of blood T cells in healthy people across ages. Primers used in a second PCR of about 6 to 11 cycles were a sample-barcoded 5' primer and a J-beta primer mix. Using its own MiXCR run on the 5' RACE reads, TCRdb lists one record per CDR3 protein. The sample yields around 800,000 distinct CDR3 sequences, roughly 44% seen once. Notes on the study in general: As naive T cell percentage varied, TCR beta diversity correlated strongly with it. Higher diversity and more naive CD4+ cells were features of long-lived donors, compared to aged donors.

Donors were systemically healthy Caucasian individuals from Russia aged roughly 6 to 95 years. Researchers collected ten milliliters of peripheral blood from every single donor. With respect to this clonotype: Its antigen is as yet unknown.

The CDR3 length is 16 residues. V lost 5 bases to trimming and J lost 0 bases, with 18 bases between them. The germline gives CDR1 SGHRS, CDR2 YFSETQ. Sequenced: blood. J is TRBJ2-7 and V is TRBV5-1; the D gene is possibly TRBD1 (6 bases). This clonotype was obtained from a man in his fifties or sixties in good health. The CDR3, as DNA: TGCGCCAGCAGAGGGAATCCGGGACAAGACTCCTACGAGCAGTACTTC. Its protein is CASRGNPGQDSYEQYF.